The clone carrying this T cell receptor beta chain was observed once. This entry is derived from a study of T cell changes during pregnancy in multiple sclerosis. Produced via immunoSEQ multiplex PCR; TCRdb's table is partial and in-frame only. Of 26,000 or so clones in the sample, roughly nine tenths were seen once. With 4 bases removed from V and 2 bases from J, the gap between germline ends came to 15 bases. The CDR3 is 15 amino acids. Germline lookup yields CDR1 SGHAT and CDR2 FQNNGV. The V gene is TRBV11-2, the J gene TRBJ2-7; TRBD1 might be the D (6 bases). The sequencing used CD8+ T cells from peripheral blood mononuclear cells, collected in the second trimester of pregnancy. The TCR originated in a female donor with multiple sclerosis, enrolled in a pregnancy study. CDR3 residues: CASSWGSDSAYEQYF. CDR3 nucleotide sequence: TGTGCCAGCAGCTGGGGGTCGGACAGTGCCTACGAGCAGTACTTC.